This passage covers 14 T cell receptor beta chains from one sample sequenced in a study of blood T cell repertoires in COVID-19. Method: immunoSEQ multiplex PCR; TCRdb's copy keeps in-frame clones and lacks some. The table shows more than 50,000 clones, with around 70% occurring only once. The sample consisted of peripheral blood. These receptors originate from a woman aged 70-85 years with acute or convalescent COVID-19.

The chain couples TRBV7-9 to TRBJ2-4; TRBD2 aligns across 8 bases. V dropped 3 bases and J dropped 8; count of bases not matched to a gene: 15. Germline-derived CDR1 and CDR2 are SEHNR and FQNEAQ (reference sequence). The CDR3 runs 17 residues. The CDR3 is CASSLNPSLGRGDIQYF. DNA of the CDR3: TGTGCCAGCAGCTTGAACCCCTCCTTAGGGCGGGGGGACATTCAGTACTTC.

This chain connects TRBV11-2 to TRBJ2-2; D not certain. The ends were cut back, 2 bases at V and 7 bases at J, with 11 bases in the middle. The CDR3 contains 14 residues. CDR1 and CDR2 from the germline V gene are SGHAT and FQNNGV. CDR3 in DNA: TGTGCCAGCAGCTTAACCCACTCTAGCGGGGAGCTGTTTTTT. Amino acids: CASSLTHSSGELFF.

The chain is built from TRBV19 and TRBJ2-6, with 10 bases aligning to TRBD2. The junction had 11 bases not matched to a gene; V was cut back by 9 bases and J by 0 bases. The CDR3 contains 18 residues. The germline gives CDR1 LNHDA, CDR2 SQIVND (reference sequence). CDR3: CASGGSGGAGSGANVLTF. The CDR3 DNA reads as TGTGCCAGCGGAGGAAGCGGGGGGGCGGGCTCTGGGGCCAACGTCCTGACTTTC.

A single count supports this clone. This chain uses TRBV12-5 with TRBJ2-2, with 9 bases matching TRBD1. This CDR3 region has 15 residues. V lost 6 bases and J lost 4; bases outside the gene matches: 6. Germline V gene sequence: CDR1 LGHNT, CDR2 FRNRAP. CDR3 sequence reads: CASGEGQGGTGELFF. The CDR3 DNA reads as TGTGCTAGTGGGGAGGGACAGGGCGGCACCGGGGAGCTGTTTTTT.

This clone was counted between two and nine times. This rearrangement joins TRBV10-3 to TRBJ2-1; D may be TRBD2 (6 bases). The V gene's germline CDR1 is ENHRY and CDR2 SYGVKD. V lost 7 bases to trimming and J lost 4 bases, with 17 bases between them. This CDR3 has 15 amino acids. The CDR3 loop is CAITAGRGPYNEQFF. For the CDR3, the DNA is TGTGCCATCACTGCGGGAAGGGGACCTTACAATGAGCAGTTCTTC.

V gene TRBV11-1 combines with J gene TRBJ1-1; tentative D call: TRBD1 (5 bases). CDR3 length equals 15 residues. Looked up from germline, CDR1 is SGHAT and CDR2 is FQDESV (reference sequence). Trimming took 3 bases from V and 1 from J, leaving 12 bases between them. Written as DNA, the CDR3 is TGTGCCAGCAGCTTGAACAGGTTCCCGAACACTGAAGCTTTCTTT. This gives the protein CASSLNRFPNTEAFF.

This clone was counted between two and nine times. The chain combines TRBV19 with TRBJ1-6; tentative D call: TRBD1 (6 bases). Germline CDR1 is LNHDA and CDR2 is SQIVND (reference sequence). The V end lost 1 base, the J end lost 9 bases, and 10 bases lay between the germline ends. This CDR3 is built from 14 residues. CDR3 DNA sequence: TGTGCCAGTAGTATAGGGACAGTTGGTTCACCCCTCCACTTT. Protein sequence: CASSIGTVGSPLHF.

The chain is built from TRBV3-1 (or the pseudogene TRBV3-2) and TRBJ1-6; 10 positions match TRBD1. This CDR3 has 14 residues. Trimming removed 5 bases from V and 9 bases from J; junction bases left unmatched: 4. Germline CDR1 and CDR2: LGHDT and YNNKEL (reference sequence). CDR3: CASSSGQGISPLHF. The CDR3 coding sequence is TGTGCCAGCAGCTCGGGACAGGGGATTTCACCCCTCCACTTT.

The gene calls are TRBV5-1 and TRBJ1-1, with a tentative D call TRBD1 (5 bases). With 4 bases removed from V and 2 bases from J, the gap between germline ends came to 18 bases. The CDR3 sequence is 16 residues long. Germline V gives CDR1 SGHRS, CDR2 YFSETQ. The CDR3 spells CASSLASGLINTEAFF. CDR3 DNA: TGCGCCAGCAGCCTGGCTTCGGGACTGATCAACACTGAAGCTTTCTTT. The variable domain in full, completed from reference TRBV5-1 and TRBJ1-1, reads KAGVTQTPRYLIKTRGQQVTLSCSPISGHRSVSWYQQTPGQGLQFLFEYFSETQRNKGNFPGRFSGRQFSNSRSEMNVSTLELGDSALYLCASSLASGLINTEAFFGQGTRLTVV.

The chain has TRBV5-1 and TRBJ1-1, with TRBD1 matching 8 bases. Germline-derived CDR1 and CDR2 are SGHRS and YFSETQ. Losses at the gene ends were 4 bases for V and 3 bases for J; bases not matched to a gene: 29. The CDR3 has 22 amino acids. CDR3 DNA: TGCGCCAGCAGCCACGGCGGGTGGCGGGACAGGTTTGGACTCGCGCTGGACACTGAAGCTTTCTTT. This codes for CASSHGGWRDRFGLALDTEAFF.

The J gene is TRBJ2-7, the V gene TRBV5-1, with 10 bases lining up with TRBD1. The germline gives CDR1 SGHRS, CDR2 YFSETQ. V was pared by 4 bases and J by 4 bases, with 11 bases of the junction left unmatched. The CDR3 is 16 amino acids. The CDR3 region has the DNA TGCGCCAGCAGCCTTGGGGACAGGGGAAAATCTTACGAGCAGTACTTC. Amino acids: CASSLGDRGKSYEQYF.

The V and J genes are TRBV10-1 and TRBJ2-1; a weak D match, TRBD2 (7 bases). V lost 0 bases and J 7 bases, leaving 10 bases between the germline ends. The length of the CDR3 is 14 residues. The germline V gene encodes CDR1 WNHNN and CDR2 SYGVQD (reference sequence). The CDR3 DNA follows: TGCGCCAGCAGTGAGTCCAAGGGGGGGAATGAGCAGTTCTTC. Amino acid sequence: CASSESKGGNEQFF.

This clone was counted between two and nine times. The chain joins TRBV3-1 (or the pseudogene TRBV3-2) to TRBJ1-3; 7 positions agree with TRBD1. From germline, CDR1 is LGHDT and CDR2 YNNKEL (reference sequence). The CDR3 spans 16 residues. J was trimmed by 0 bases and V by 4 bases; bases with no gene match: 6. This CDR3 reads CASSPRQGLSGNTIYF. Written as DNA, the CDR3 is TGTGCCAGCAGCCCGAGACAGGGACTCTCTGGAAACACCATATATTTT.

This clone has only a few counts. The chain joins TRBV7-9 to TRBJ2-1; no definite D call. In germline, CDR1 is SEHNR, CDR2 FQNEAQ (reference sequence). This CDR3 has 12 residues. Trimming pared 4 bases from V and 13 bases from J, leaving 14 bases between. As DNA, the CDR3 is TGTGCCAGCAGCTCGGGTCCAAAACTCCAGTTCTTC. Amino acid sequence: CASSSGPKLQFF. Full variable domain (rest looked up from reference TRBV7-9 and TRBJ2-1): DTGVSQNPRHKITKRGQNVTFRCDPISEHNRLYWYRQTLGQGPEFLTYFQNEAQLEKSRLLSDRFSAERPKGSFSTLEIQRTEQGDSAMYLCASSSGPKLQFFGPGTRLTVL.